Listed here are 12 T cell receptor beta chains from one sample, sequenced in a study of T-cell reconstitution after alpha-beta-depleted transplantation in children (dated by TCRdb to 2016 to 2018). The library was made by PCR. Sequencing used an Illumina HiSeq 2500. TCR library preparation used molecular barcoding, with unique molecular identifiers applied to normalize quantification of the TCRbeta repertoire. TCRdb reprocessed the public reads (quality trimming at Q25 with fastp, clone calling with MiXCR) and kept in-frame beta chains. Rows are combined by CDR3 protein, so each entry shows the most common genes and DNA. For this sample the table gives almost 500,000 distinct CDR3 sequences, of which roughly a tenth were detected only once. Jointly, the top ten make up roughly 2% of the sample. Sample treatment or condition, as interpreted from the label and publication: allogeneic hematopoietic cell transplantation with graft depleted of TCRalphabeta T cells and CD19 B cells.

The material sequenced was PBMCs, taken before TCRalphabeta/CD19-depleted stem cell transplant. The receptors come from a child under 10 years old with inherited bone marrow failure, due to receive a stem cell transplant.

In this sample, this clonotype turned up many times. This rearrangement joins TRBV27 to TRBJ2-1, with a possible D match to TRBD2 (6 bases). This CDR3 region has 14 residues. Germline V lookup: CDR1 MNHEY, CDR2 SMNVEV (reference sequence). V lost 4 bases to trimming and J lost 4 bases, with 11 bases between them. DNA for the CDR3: TGTGCCAGCAGTTGGGCGGGATTGTACAATGAGCAGTTCTTC. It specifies CASSWAGLYNEQFF.

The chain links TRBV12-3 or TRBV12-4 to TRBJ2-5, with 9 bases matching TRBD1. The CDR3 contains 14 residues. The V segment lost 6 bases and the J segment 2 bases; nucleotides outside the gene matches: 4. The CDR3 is CASRRTGAQETQYF. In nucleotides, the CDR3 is TGTGCCAGCAGACGGACAGGGGCGCAAGAGACCCAGTACTTC.

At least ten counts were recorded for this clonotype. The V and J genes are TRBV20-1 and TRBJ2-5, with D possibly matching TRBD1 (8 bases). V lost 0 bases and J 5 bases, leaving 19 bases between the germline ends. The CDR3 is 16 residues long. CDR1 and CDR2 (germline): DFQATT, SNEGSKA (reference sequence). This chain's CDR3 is CSARDVGTGGGETQYF. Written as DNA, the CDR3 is TGCAGTGCTAGAGATGTAGGAACAGGGGGAGGGGAGACCCAGTACTTC.

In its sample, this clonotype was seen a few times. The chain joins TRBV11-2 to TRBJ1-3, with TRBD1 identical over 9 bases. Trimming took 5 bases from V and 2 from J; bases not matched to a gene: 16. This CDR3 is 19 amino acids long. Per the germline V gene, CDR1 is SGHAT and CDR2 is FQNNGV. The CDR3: CASSHSYRDRAMTGNTIYF. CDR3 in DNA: TGTGCCAGCAGCCACTCATACCGGGACAGGGCTATGACTGGAAACACCATATATTTT.

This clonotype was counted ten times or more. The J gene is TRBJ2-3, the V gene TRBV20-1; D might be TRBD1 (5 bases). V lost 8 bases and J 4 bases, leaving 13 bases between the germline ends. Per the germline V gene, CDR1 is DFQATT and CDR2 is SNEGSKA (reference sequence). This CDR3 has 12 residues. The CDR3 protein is CSSVPRADTQYF. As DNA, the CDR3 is TGCAGTTCGGTCCCCAGGGCAGATACGCAGTATTTT.

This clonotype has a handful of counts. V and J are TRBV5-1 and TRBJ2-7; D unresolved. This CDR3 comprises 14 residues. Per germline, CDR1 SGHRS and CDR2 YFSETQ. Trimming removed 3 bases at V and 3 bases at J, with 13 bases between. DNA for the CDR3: TGCGCCAGCAGCTCCAATGCGGACCGCTACGAGCAGTACTTC. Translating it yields CASSSNADRYEQYF.

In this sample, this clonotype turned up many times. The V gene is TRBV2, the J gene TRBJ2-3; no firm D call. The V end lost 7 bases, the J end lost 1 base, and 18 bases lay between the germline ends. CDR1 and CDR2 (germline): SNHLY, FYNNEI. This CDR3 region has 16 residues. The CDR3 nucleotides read TGTGCCAGCATAGGGATCAGGCCAGTGCGCACAGATACGCAGTATTTT. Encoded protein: CASIGIRPVRTDTQYF.

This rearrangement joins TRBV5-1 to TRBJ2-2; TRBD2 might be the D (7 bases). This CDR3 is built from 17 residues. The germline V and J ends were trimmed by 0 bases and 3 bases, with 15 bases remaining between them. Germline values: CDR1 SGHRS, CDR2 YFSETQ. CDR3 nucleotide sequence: TGCGCCAGCAGCTTGGCCGGCGGGGGCCGGGACACCGGGGAGCTGTTTTTT. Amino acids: CASSLAGGGRDTGELFF. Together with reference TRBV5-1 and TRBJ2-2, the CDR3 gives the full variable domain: KAGVTQTPRYLIKTRGQQVTLSCSPISGHRSVSWYQQTPGQGLQFLFEYFSETQRNKGNFPGRFSGRQFSNSRSEMNVSTLELGDSALYLCASSLAGGGRDTGELFFGEGSRLTVL.

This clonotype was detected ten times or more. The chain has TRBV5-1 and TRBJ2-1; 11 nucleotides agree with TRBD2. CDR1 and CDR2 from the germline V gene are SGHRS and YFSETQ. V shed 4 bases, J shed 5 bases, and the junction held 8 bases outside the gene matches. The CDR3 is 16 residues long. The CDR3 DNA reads TGCGCCAGCAGCCCGTATTTAGCGGGAGGGAACAATGAGCAGTTCTTC. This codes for CASSPYLAGGNNEQFF.

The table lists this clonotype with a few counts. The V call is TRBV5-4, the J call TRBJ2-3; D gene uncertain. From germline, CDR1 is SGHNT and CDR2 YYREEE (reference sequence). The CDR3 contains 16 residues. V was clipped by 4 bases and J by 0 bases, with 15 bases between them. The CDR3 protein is CASSVAAPGSTDTQYF. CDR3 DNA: TGTGCCAGCAGCGTGGCAGCCCCTGGGAGCACAGATACGCAGTATTTT.

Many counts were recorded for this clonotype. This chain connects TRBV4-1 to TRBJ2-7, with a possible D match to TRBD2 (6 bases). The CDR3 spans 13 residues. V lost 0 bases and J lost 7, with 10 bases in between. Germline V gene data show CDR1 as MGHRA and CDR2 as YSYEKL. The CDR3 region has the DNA TGCGCCAGCAGCCAAGAAGCGGGTCAAGAGCAGTACTTC. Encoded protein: CASSQEAGQEQYF.

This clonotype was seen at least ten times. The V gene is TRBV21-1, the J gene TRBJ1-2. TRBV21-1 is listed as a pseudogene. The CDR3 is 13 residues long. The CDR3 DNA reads TGTGCCAGCAGCAAAGCCGGACCCTATGGCTACACCTTC. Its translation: CASSKAGPYGYTF.